This TCR beta chain was profiled in a study of T cell responses to AZD1222 COVID-19 vaccine. The V end was cut by 6 bases, the J end by 1 base, with 19 bases between. CDR3 length: 17 residues. The germline gives CDR1 MNHEY, CDR2 SVGEGT. TCRdb's copy holds only in-frame clones and misses some; the assay was immunoSEQ multiplex PCR. Among more than 80,000 clones listed, 75% to 90% were seen once. General study results and limits: The study identified only six AZD1222 recipients as seropositive at baseline. Repertoires were sampled only after the peak T cell response.

In the case of this clone: The antigen is unknown.

The TCR originated in an adult who received the AZD1222 COVID-19 vaccine. This rearrangement joins TRBV6-2 or TRBV6-3 to TRBJ1-5; D not resolved. The sample was peripheral blood, taken 28 days after the second AZD1222 dose. The CDR3 spells CASSWVQQRYSNQPQHF. DNA of the CDR3: TGTGCCAGCAGCTGGGTCCAGCAGAGGTACAGCAATCAGCCCCAGCATTTT.